A single sample gave rise to the 8 T cell receptor beta chains below, sequenced in a study of graft-versus-host responses after intestinal transplantation. Profiled with immunoSEQ multiplex PCR; TCRdb holds only in-frame clones, not every one. The data hold approximately 75,000 clones, with just under 95% observed a single time. These receptors lack a known antigen. Source: unstimulated CD8+ T cells sorted from spleen or lymph node cells, taken before intestinal transplant. These receptors were obtained from a human donor who received an intestinal transplant.

This clone was counted a single time. V gene TRBV18 combines with J gene TRBJ2-7; 7 bases are a match to TRBD2. This CDR3 region has 23 residues. With 2 bases clipped from V and 4 bases from J, the junction kept 32 bases outside the gene matches. Germline-derived CDR1 and CDR2 are KGHSH and LQKENI. The CDR3 nucleotides are TGTGCCAGCTCACCATGGCGGGGGACTGCTCCATTACTCCATGTTACGGCCCATTACGAGCAGTACTTC. It encodes CASSPWRGTAPLLHVTAHYEQYF.

This chain uses TRBV6-1 with TRBJ2-6; the D is unclear. The germline CDR1 and CDR2 sequences are MNHNS and SASEGT. The CDR3 consists of 19 residues. V was clipped by 3 bases and J by 5 bases, with 23 bases between them. The CDR3 DNA sequence: TGTGCCAGCAGTGAGCGATGGGAATGTAACAAAAGTCGGGCCAACGTCCTGACTTTC. This translates into CASSERWECNKSRANVLTF.

The V gene is TRBV6-5, the J gene TRBJ1-2, with 8 bases aligning to TRBD1. The V gene's germline CDR1 is MNHEY and CDR2 SVGAGI. CDR3 size: 13 residues. J gave up 4 bases and V 2 bases, and 0 bases lay outside the gene matches. The CDR3 loop is CASSYDRGYGYTF. The DNA for the CDR3 is TGTGCCAGCAGTTACGACAGGGGCTATGGCTACACCTTC.

The chain recombines TRBV7-9 with TRBJ2-3; D gene unclear. CDR3 length equals 12 residues. V lost 6 bases and J lost 0, with 4 bases in between. Germline CDR1 is SEHNR and CDR2 is FQNEAQ (reference sequence). The CDR3 spells CASSPSTDTQYF. CDR3 DNA sequence: TGTGCCAGCAGTCCTAGCACAGATACGCAGTATTTT.

The rearrangement links TRBV19 to TRBJ2-7; no definite D call. CDR1 is LNHDA, CDR2 SQIVND, per germline (reference sequence). There are 14 residues in the CDR3. V was cut by 3 bases and J by 1 base, with 10 bases left in between. The chain's CDR3 is CASSITAFSYEQYF. The CDR3 DNA reads as TGTGCCAGTAGTATCACCGCCTTTTCCTACGAGCAGTACTTC.

This sequence joins TRBV5-1 and TRBJ2-7; 9 bases align to TRBD1. CDR1 and CDR2 (germline): SGHRS, YFSETQ. CDR3 length equals 17 residues. The ends lost 6 bases at V and 5 bases at J; junction bases unmatched: 18. In DNA, the CDR3 is TGCGCCAGCACACCGGGACAGGGAGATCTGATGAATGACGAGCAGTACTTC. Translating it yields CASTPGQGDLMNDEQYF.

The CDR3 nucleotides are TGCGCCAGCAGTGAGCTCCTGATCTACAATGAGCAGTTCTTC. Residues: CASSELLIYNEQFF. The chain has TRBV10-2 and TRBJ2-1; unclear D gene. This CDR3 is 14 amino acids long. Between the trimmed V and J ends, which lost 2 bases and 3 bases, there was a span of 8 bases. Germline values: CDR1 WSHSY, CDR2 SAAADI.

The V and J genes are TRBV10-3 and TRBJ1-2, with 7 bases lining up with TRBD1. There are 17 residues in the CDR3. The germline CDR1 and CDR2 sequences are ENHRY and SYGVKD. V shed 3 bases and J 0 bases; nucleotides not matched to a gene: 10. CDR3 residues: CAISDPGTDFSNYGYTF. The CDR3 DNA sequence: TGTGCCATCAGTGACCCCGGGACAGACTTCTCTAACTATGGCTACACCTTC.